Listed here are 18 T cell receptor beta chains from one sample, sequenced in a study of vaccination and CD4 T cells after COVID-19. The Oncomine TCR Beta short-read assay sequenced DNA from cultured CD4+ T cells. TCRdb fed the PCR reads into MiXCR, producing one record per CDR3 protein. The table has around 15,000 distinct CDR3 sequences, around 61% seen once. Regarding treatment: roughly 11-day PBMC culture with coronavirus spike peptide pools or control peptides (ViraFEST assay). For these TCRs, the target antigens are not known. The sequencing sample was made of CD4+ T cells from blood, cultured in vitro. These receptors originate from a human donor who had recovered from COVID-19.

The J gene is TRBJ1-5, the V gene TRBV2; unclear D gene. The length of the CDR3 is 13 residues. In germline, CDR1 is SNHLY, CDR2 FYNNEI. Trimming took 3 bases from V and 9 from J, leaving 12 bases between them. Written as DNA, the CDR3 is TGTGCCAGCAGTGACAGGTCTGTTCGGCCCCAGCATTTT. Protein product: CASSDRSVRPQHF.

J is TRBJ1-2 and V is TRBV19; D unclear. The CDR3 covers 13 residues. The V and J ends lost 9 bases and 0 bases respectively, with 11 bases between them. CDR1 is LNHDA, CDR2 SQIVND, per germline (reference sequence). The DNA of the CDR3 is TGTGCCAGCCGAATGATAGCTAACTATGGCTACACCTTC. It is translated as CASRMIANYGYTF.

This clonotype was detected a few times. The CDR3 DNA sequence: TGTGCCAGCAGAATACAGGGCCTGAATTATAATTCACCCCTCCACTTT. This encodes CASRIQGLNYNSPLHF. The rearrangement uses TRBV27 and TRBJ1-6, with TRBD1 as a possible D gene (6 bases). Trimming stripped 6 bases from V and 4 bases from J, with 16 bases between. The germline gives CDR1 MNHEY, CDR2 SMNVEV (reference sequence). CDR3 length: 16 amino acids.

The J gene is TRBJ2-7, the V gene TRBV5-5; D might be TRBD1 (6 bases). The CDR3 loop spans 14 amino acids. Per the germline V gene, CDR1 is SGHKS and CDR2 is YYEKEE (reference sequence). V lost 2 bases to trimming and J lost 7 bases, with 16 bases between them. The CDR3 DNA is TGTGCCAGCAGCTTTTCACAGGGAGCGATGGAGCAGTACTTC. Amino acids: CASSFSQGAMEQYF.

The rearrangement joins TRBV20-1 to TRBJ1-1, with TRBD1 matching 7 bases. V lost 7 bases to trimming and J lost 6 bases; unmatched junction nucleotides: 8. The length of the CDR3 is 12 residues. Germline values: CDR1 DFQATT, CDR2 SNEGSKA (reference sequence). CDR3 sequence reads: CSVRTGNAEAFF. The DNA of the CDR3 is TGCAGTGTTAGGACAGGTAACGCTGAAGCTTTCTTT.

The V call is TRBV18, the J call TRBJ1-5; D not resolved. CDR1 is KGHSH and CDR2 is LQKENI in the germline V gene. Trimming took 3 bases from V and 3 from J, leaving 12 bases between them. The CDR3 loop spans 15 amino acids. In DNA form, the CDR3 reads TGTGCCAGCTCACCTTCCGCCGGGTTCAATCAGCCCCAGCATTTT. Residues: CASSPSAGFNQPQHF.

There are a few counts of this clonotype. The chain combines TRBV5-1 with TRBJ1-3; D ambiguous. This CDR3 is 15 amino acids long. The germline V and J ends were trimmed by 4 bases and 4 bases, with 15 bases remaining between them. The germline CDR1 and CDR2 sequences are SGHRS and YFSETQ. The CDR3 region has the DNA TGCGCCAGCAGCCGAGGCGGGGTCGAAGGAAACACCATATATTTT. It is translated as CASSRGGVEGNTIYF.

The rearrangement joins TRBV15 to TRBJ2-1; D might be TRBD2 (6 bases). The germline V gene encodes CDR1 LNHNV and CDR2 YYDKDF (reference sequence). The V and J ends lost 8 bases and 5 bases respectively, with 13 bases between them. CDR3 length: 13 amino acids. The CDR3 nucleotides read TGTGCCACCGGAGGGGATGTACACAATGAGCAGTTCTTC. Translated, it gives CATGGDVHNEQFF.

The V gene is TRBV2, the J gene TRBJ1-5; D is perhaps TRBD1 (5 bases). The CDR3 totals 14 residues. The ends were cut back, 2 bases at V and 6 bases at J, with 11 bases in the middle. Per germline, CDR1 SNHLY and CDR2 FYNNEI. This CDR3 is CASSENQGGQPQHF. As DNA, the CDR3 is TGTGCCAGCAGTGAAAATCAGGGCGGTCAGCCCCAGCATTTT. The whole variable domain, remainder taken from reference TRBV2 and TRBJ1-5, is EPEVTQTPSHQVTQMGQEVILRCVPISNHLYFYWYRQILGQKVEFLVSFYNNEISEKSEIFDDQFSVERPDGSNFTLKIRSTKLEDSAMYFCASSENQGGQPQHFGDGTRLSIL.

Relative to its sample, this clonotype is medium-sized. The chain joins TRBV12-3 or TRBV12-4 to TRBJ2-3; the match to TRBD2 covers 9 bases. The CDR3 loop spans 17 amino acids. V shed 4 bases and J 5 bases; nucleotides not matched to a gene: 13. DNA of the CDR3: TGTGCCAGCAGTTCCGGGTTGGGACTAGCTCGTGTAGATACGCAGTATTTT. This encodes CASSSGLGLARVDTQYF.

J is TRBJ1-1 and V is TRBV19; 7 positions match TRBD1. The CDR3 spans 14 residues. V dropped 7 bases and J dropped 2; count of bases not matched to a gene: 7. The germline V gene has CDR1 LNHDA and CDR2 SQIVND (reference sequence). This CDR3 reads CASTSTGTNTEAFF. CDR3 DNA: TGTGCCAGTACCTCGACAGGGACAAACACTGAAGCTTTCTTT.

This clonotype has a handful of counts. The chain recombines TRBV20-1 with TRBJ1-3, with D unclear. CDR3 length equals 13 residues. Trimming took 6 bases from V and 0 from J, leaving 9 bases between them. In germline, CDR1 is DFQATT, CDR2 SNEGSKA (reference sequence). The CDR3 sequence: CSARSPSGNTIYF. CDR3 sequence (DNA): TGCAGTGCGCGGAGTCCCTCTGGAAACACCATATATTTT.

The chain employs TRBV7-2 and TRBJ2-5, with a weak D call TRBD2 (6 bases). CDR3 length: 18 residues. V was shortened by 5 bases and J by 1 base, with 23 bases between the two germline ends. Germline values: CDR1 SGHTA, CDR2 FQGNSA. The CDR3 DNA reads TGTGCCAGCAGCACCATGTCGGGGCGGACTACCTTCCAAGAGACCCAGTACTTC. Residues: CASSTMSGRTTFQETQYF.

V and J are TRBV3-1 and TRBJ1-2, with D hard to call. The V gene's germline CDR1 is LGHDT and CDR2 YNNKEL (reference sequence). V was cut by 0 bases and J by 8 bases, with 13 bases left in between. CDR3 length equals 14 residues. The CDR3 DNA sequence: TGTGCCAGCAGCCAAGATCTGGTTTCGGGGGGCTACACCTTC. Translating gives CASSQDLVSGGYTF.

This clonotype was counted only a few times. The chain employs TRBV7-2 and TRBJ2-3; D perhaps matches TRBD2 (6 bases). This CDR3 spans 12 amino acids. The germline gives CDR1 SGHTA, CDR2 FQGNSA. Trimming took off 2 bases at V and 14 bases at J, with 14 bases between the two ends. CDR3 bases: TGTGCCAGCAGCTTATCTGGGGGGTCCCGGTATTTT. Amino acids: CASSLSGGSRYF.

This clonotype appeared a few times. The chain carries TRBV24-1 and TRBJ1-5; a weak D match, TRBD1 (6 bases). Trimming removed 4 bases at V and 5 bases at J, with 14 bases between. The germline V gene has CDR1 KGHDR and CDR2 SFDVKD. This CDR3 spans 15 amino acids. The CDR3 loop is CATSDVYRVDQPQHF. The DNA for the CDR3 is TGTGCCACCAGTGACGTATACAGGGTTGATCAGCCCCAGCATTTT.

V usage is TRBV6-1 and J usage is TRBJ1-1; the match to TRBD1 covers 7 bases. Germline CDR1 is MNHNS and CDR2 is SASEGT. This CDR3 contains 14 residues. Trimming removed 6 bases from V and 5 bases from J; junction bases left unmatched: 9. The CDR3 coding sequence is TGTGCCAGCAGCCGCCAGGGGGGGGAGACTGAAGCTTTCTTT. Its translation: CASSRQGGETEAFF.

This chain joins TRBV6-5 and TRBJ2-7; D uncertain. Looked up from germline, CDR1 is MNHEY and CDR2 is SVGAGI. Trimming shortened V by 2 bases and J by 2 bases, and 7 bases separated the two germline ends. CDR3 length: 13 residues. The CDR3 sequence is CASSYGLAYEQYF. In DNA, the CDR3 is TGTGCCAGCAGTTACGGGCTAGCCTACGAGCAGTACTTC.